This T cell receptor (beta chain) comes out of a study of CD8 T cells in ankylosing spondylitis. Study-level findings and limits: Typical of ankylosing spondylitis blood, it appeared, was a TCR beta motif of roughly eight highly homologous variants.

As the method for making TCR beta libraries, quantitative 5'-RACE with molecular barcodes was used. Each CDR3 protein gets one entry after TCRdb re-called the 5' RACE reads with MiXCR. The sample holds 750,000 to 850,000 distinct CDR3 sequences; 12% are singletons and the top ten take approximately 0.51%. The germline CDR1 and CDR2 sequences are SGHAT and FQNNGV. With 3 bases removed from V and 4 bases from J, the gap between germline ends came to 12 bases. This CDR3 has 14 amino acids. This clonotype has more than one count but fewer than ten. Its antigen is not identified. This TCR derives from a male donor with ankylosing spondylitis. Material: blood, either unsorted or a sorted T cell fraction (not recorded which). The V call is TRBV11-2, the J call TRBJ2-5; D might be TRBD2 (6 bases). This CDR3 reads CASSFSAGIETQYF. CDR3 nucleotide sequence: TGTGCCAGCAGCTTCTCAGCGGGTATAGAGACCCAGTACTTC.